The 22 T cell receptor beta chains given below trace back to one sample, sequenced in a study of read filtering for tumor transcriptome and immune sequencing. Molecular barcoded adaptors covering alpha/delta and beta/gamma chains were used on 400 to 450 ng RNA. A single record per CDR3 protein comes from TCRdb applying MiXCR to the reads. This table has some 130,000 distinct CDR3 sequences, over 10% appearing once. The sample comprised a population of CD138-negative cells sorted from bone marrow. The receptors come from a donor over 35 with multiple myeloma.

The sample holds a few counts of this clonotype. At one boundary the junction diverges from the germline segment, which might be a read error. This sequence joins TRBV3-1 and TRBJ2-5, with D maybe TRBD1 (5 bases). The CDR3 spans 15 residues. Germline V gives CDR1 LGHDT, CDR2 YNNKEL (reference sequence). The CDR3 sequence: CASSQDQAGQEAQYF. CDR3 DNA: TGTGCCAGCAGCCAAGATCAAGCAGGGCAAGAGGCCCAGTACTTC.

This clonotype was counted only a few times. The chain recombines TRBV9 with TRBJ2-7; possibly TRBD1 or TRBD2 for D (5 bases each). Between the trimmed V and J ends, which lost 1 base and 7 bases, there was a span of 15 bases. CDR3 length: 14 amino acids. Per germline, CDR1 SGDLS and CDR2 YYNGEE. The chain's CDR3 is CASSVSSGEGEQYF. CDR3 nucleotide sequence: TGTGCCAGCAGCGTATCAAGCGGTGAGGGGGAGCAGTACTTC.

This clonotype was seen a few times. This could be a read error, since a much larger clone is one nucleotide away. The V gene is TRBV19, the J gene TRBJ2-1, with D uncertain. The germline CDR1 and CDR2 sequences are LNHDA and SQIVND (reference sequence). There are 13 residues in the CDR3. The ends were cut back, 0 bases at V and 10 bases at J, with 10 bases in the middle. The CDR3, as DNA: TGTGCCAGTAGTATAGACGAGAGGTGGGAGCAGTTCTTC. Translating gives CASSIDERWEQFF.

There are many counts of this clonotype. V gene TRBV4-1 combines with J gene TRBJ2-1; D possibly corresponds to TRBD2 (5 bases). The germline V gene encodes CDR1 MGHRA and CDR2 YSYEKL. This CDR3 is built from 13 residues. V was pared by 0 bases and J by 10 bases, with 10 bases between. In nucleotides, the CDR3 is TGCGCCAGCAGCCAAGAACGGGGTACGGAGCAGTTCTTC. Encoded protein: CASSQERGTEQFF.

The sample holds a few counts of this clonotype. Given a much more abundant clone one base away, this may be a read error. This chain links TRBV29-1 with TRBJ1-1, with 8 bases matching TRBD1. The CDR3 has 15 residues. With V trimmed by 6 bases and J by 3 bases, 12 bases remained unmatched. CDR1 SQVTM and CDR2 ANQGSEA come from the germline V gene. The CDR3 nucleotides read TGCAGCGTCCGAGCGGACAGGGTGAGAGACACTGAAGCTTTCTTT. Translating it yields CSVRADRVRDTEAFF.

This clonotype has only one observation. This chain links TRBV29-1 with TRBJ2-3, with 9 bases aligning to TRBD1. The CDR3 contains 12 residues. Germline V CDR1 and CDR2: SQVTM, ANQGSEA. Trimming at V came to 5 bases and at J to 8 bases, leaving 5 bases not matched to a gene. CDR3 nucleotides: TGCAGCGTTTCGGGACAGGGTGTTACGCAGTATTTT. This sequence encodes CSVSGQGVTQYF.

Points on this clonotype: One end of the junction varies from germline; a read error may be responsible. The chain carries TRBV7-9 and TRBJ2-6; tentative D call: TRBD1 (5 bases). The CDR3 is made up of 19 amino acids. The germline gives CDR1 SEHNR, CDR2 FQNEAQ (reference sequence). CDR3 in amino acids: CASSPWVGPGSKGADVLTF. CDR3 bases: TGTGCCAGCAGCCCGTGGGTCGGGCCAGGGTCGAAAGGGGCCGACGTCCTGACTTTC.

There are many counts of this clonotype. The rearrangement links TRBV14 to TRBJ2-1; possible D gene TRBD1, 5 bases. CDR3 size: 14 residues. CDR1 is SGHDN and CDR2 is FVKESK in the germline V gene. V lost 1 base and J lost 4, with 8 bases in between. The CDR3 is CASSQADIYNEQFF. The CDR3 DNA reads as TGTGCCAGCAGCCAAGCGGACATTTACAATGAGCAGTTCTTC.

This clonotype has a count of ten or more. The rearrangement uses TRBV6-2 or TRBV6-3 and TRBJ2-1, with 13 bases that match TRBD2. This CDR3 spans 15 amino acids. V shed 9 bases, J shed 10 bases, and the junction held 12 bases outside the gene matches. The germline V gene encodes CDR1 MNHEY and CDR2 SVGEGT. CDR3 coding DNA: TGTGCCAGTACCCCTGCTGCACTAGCGGGAGGGGAGCAGTTCTTC. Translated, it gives CASTPAALAGGEQFF.

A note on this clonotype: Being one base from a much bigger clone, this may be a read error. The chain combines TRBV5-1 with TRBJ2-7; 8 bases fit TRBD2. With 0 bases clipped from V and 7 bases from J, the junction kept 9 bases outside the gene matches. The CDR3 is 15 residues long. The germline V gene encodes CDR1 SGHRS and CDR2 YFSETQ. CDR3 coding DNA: TGCGCCAGCAGCTTGGGGTCTAGCGGGCCCTTGGAGCAGTACTTC. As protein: CASSLGSSGPLEQYF. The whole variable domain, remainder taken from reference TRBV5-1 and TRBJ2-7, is KAGVTQTPRYLIKTRGQQVTLSCSPISGHRSVSWYQQTPGQGLQFLFEYFSETQRNKGNFPGRFSGRQFSNSRSEMNVSTLELGDSALYLCASSLGSSGPLEQYFGPGTRLTVT.

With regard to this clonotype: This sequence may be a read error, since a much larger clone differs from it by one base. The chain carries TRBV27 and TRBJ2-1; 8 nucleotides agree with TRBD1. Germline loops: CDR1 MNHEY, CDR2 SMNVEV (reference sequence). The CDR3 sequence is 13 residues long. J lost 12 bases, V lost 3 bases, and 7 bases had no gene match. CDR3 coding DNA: TGTGCCAGCAGTTTGGGACAGGTAAACGGGCAGTTCTTC. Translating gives CASSLGQVNGQFF.

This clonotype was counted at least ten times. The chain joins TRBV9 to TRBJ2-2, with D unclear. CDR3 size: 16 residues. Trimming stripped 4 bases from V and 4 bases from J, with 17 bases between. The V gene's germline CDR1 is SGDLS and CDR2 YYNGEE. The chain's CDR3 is CASSLGHSDITGELFF. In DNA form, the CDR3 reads TGTGCCAGCAGCCTTGGCCACTCAGACATCACCGGGGAGCTGTTTTTT.

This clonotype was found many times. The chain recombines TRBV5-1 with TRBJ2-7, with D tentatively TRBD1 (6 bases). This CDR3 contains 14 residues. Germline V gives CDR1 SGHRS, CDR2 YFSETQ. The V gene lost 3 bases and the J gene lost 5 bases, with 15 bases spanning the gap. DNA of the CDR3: TGCGCCAGCAGCTCCCCCCGGGACAACCACGAGCAGTACTTC. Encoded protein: CASSSPRDNHEQYF.

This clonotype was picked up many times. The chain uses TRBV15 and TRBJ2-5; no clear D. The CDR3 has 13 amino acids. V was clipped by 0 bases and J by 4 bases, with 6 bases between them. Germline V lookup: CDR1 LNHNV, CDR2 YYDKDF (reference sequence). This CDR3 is CATSRDLRETQYF. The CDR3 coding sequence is TGTGCCACCAGCAGAGACCTCAGAGAGACCCAGTACTTC. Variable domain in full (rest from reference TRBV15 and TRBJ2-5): DAMVIQNPRYQVTQFGKPVTLSCSQTLNHNVMYWYQQKSSQAPKLLFHYYDKDFNNEADTPDNFQSRRPNTSFCFLDIRSPGLGDTAMYLCATSRDLRETQYFGPGTRLLVL.

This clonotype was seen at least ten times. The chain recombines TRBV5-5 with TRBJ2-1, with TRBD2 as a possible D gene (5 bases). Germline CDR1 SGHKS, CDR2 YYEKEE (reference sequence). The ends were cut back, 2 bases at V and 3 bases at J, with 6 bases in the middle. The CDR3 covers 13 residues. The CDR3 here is CASSLADYNEQFF. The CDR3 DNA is TGTGCCAGCAGCTTAGCGGACTACAATGAGCAGTTCTTC.

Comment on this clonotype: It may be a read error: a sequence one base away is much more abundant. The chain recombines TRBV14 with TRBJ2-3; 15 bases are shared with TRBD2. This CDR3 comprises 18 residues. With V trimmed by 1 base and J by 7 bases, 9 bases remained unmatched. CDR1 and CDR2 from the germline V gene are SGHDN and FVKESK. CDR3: CASSQGGTSGRRTNTQYF. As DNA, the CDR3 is TGTGCCAGCAGCCAAGGGGGGACTAGCGGGAGGAGGACAAATACGCAGTATTTT.

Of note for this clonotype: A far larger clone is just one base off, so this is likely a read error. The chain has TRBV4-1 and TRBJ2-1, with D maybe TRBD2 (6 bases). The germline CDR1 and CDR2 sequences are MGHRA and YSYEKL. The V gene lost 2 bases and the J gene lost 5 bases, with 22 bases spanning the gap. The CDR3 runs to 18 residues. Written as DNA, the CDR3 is TGCGCCAGCAGCCAAATGTACCCGAGAGTAGCGGCAAACAATGAGCAGTTCTTC. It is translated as CASSQMYPRVAANNEQFF.

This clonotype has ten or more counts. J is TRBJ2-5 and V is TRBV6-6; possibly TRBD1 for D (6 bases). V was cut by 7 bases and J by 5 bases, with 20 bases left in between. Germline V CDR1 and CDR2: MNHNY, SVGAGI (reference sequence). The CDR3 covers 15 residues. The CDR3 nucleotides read TGTGCCAGCATCCGAGCTACAGGGTCGGGGGAGACCCAGTACTTC. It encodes CASIRATGSGETQYF.

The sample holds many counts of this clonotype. This CDR3 is CASSLGGEGSYEQYF. Written as DNA, the CDR3 is TGCGCCAGCAGCCTCGGGGGAGAGGGTTCCTACGAGCAGTACTTC. This chain connects TRBV4-3 to TRBJ2-7; D is possibly TRBD2 (6 bases). Germline lookup yields CDR1 LGHNA and CDR2 YSLEER. CDR3 length: 15 residues. Between the trimmed V and J ends, which lost 4 bases and 1 base, there was a span of 14 bases.

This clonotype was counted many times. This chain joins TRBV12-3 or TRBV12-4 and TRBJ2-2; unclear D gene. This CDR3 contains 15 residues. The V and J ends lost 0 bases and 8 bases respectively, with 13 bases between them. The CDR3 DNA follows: TGTGCCAGCAGTTTAGCGCCAGCTATAACAGGGGAGCTGTTTTTT. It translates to CASSLAPAITGELFF.

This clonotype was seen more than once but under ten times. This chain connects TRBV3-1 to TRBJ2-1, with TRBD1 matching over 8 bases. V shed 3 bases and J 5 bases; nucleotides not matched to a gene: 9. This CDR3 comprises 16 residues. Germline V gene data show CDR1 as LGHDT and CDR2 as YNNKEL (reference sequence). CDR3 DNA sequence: TGTGCCAGCAGCCAGCAGGGGGCTTCAAACCACAATGAGCAGTTCTTC. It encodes CASSQQGASNHNEQFF.

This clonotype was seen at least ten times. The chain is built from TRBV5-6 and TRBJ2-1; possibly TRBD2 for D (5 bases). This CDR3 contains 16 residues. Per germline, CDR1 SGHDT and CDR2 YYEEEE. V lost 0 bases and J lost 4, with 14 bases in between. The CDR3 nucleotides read TGTGCCAGCAGCTTGGCGTTGCGGGCCACTTACAATGAGCAGTTCTTC. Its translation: CASSLALRATYNEQFF. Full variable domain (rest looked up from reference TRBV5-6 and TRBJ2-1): DAGVTQSPTHLIKTRGQQVTLRCSPKSGHDTVSWYQQALGQGPQFIFQYYEEEERQRGNFPDRFSGHQFPNYSSELNVNALLLGDSALYLCASSLALRATYNEQFFGPGTRLTVL.